This note documents a single T cell receptor beta chain sequence. What it binds is unknown. Treatment: oral pan-JAK inhibitor, 5-10 mg twice daily. Alopecia areata patients provided lesional scalp punch biopsies and peripheral blood, both collected for the study. The researchers isolated CD4+ and CD8+ T cells from PBMCs by sorting. The source of the sample is a study of CD8+ T cells in alopecia areata. Germline V gene data show CDR1 as MGHDK and CDR2 as SYGVNS. The CDR3 is made up of 15 amino acids. Trimming took 4 bases from V and 1 from J; bases not matched to a gene: 4. Study-level results: Greater clonality was observed in lesional scalp samples, especially alopecia totalis/universalis, versus normal scalp.

Isolated RNA was reverse transcribed into cDNA used as the sequencing template. Sequencing was performed with immunoSEQ multiplex PCR; in TCRdb, only in-frame clones are kept and a portion is missing. The sample holds over 90,000 clones; 65% to 90% are singletons and the top ten take around 10%. The chain carries TRBV25-1 and TRBJ2-7; 10 positions match TRBD1. The sequence was collected from a human donor with alopecia areata. The specimen comprised CD8+ T cells sorted from blood, sampled at approximately week 31, from a patient treated with tofacitinib. In nucleotides, the CDR3 is TGTGCCAGCAGTGGAGGGACAGGGGATTCCTACGAGCAGTACTTC. This sequence encodes CASSGGTGDSYEQYF.